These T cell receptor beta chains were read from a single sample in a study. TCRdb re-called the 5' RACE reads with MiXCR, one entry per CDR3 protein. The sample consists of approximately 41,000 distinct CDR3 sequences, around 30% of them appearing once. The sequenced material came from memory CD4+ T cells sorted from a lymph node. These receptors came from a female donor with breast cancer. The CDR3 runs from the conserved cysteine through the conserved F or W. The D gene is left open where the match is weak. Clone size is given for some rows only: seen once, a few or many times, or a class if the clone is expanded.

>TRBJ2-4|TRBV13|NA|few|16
TGTGCCAGCAGCTTACGACAGGCGGAAGCCAAAAACATTCAGTACTTC
CASSLRQAEAKNIQYF
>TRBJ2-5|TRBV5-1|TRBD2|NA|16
TGCGCCAGCAGCTCCACGACTAGCGGGGGGGCGGAGACCCAGTACTTC
CASSSTTSGGAETQYF
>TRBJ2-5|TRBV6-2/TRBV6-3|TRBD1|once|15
TGTGCCAGCAACCCCGCCGGGACAGGGTTAGAGACCCAGTACTTC
CASNPAGTGLETQYF
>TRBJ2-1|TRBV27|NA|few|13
TGTGCCAGCAGTAGAACCCGGACGGCCGATCGGTTCTTC
CASSRTRTADRFF
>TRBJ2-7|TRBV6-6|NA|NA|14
TGTGCCAGCATGGAGGGAATCCCATCCTACGAGCAGTACTTC
CASMEGIPSYEQYF
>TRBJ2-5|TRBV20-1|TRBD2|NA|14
TGCAGTGCTACTACTAGCGGAGGGGAAGAGACCCAGTACTTC
CSATTSGGEETQYF
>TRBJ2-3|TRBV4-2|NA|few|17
TGTGCCAGCAGCCAAGGGCGGCTTCCTTGGGGCACAGATACGCAGTATTTT
CASSQGRLPWGTDTQYF
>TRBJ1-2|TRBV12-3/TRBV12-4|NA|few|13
TGTGCCAGCAGTCTCAGAGAGCTTGGGGGCTACACCTTC
CASSLRELGGYTF
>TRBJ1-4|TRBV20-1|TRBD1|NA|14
TGCAGTGCTGCACTGGGACAGAGTAATGAAAAACTGTTTTTT
CSAALGQSNEKLFF
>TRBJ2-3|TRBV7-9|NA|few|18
TGTGCCAGCAGCTTCAGCGCTTCACAGACCCTTTACACAGATACGCAGTATTTT
CASSFSASQTLYTDTQYF
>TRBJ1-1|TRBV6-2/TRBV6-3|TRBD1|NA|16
TGTGCCAGCAGTTACCGTCCCGGGACAGGGGACACTGAAGCTTTCTTT
CASSYRPGTGDTEAFF
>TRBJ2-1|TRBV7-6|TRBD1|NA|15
TGTGCCAGCAGCTCAGCTCCGGACAGGGGTAATGAGCAGTTCTTC
CASSSAPDRGNEQFF
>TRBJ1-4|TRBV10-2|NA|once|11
TGCGCCAGCGGGAGGGGTGAAAAACTGTTTTTT
CASGRGEKLFF
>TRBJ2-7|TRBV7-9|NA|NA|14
TGTGCCAGCAGCTTAGAAGGCAGCCTCGACGAGCAGTACTTC
CASSLEGSLDEQYF
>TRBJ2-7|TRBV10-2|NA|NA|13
TGCGCCAGCAATCCCGGGTCTCACTACAAGCAGTACTTC
CASNPGSHYKQYF
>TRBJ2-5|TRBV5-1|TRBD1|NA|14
TGCGCCAGCAGCTTGGACAGGGGGCCTGAGACCCAGTACTTC
CASSLDRGPETQYF
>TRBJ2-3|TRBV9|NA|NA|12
TGTGCCAGCAGCACCCACACAGATACGCAGTATTTT
CASSTHTDTQYF
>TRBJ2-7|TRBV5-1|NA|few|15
TGCGCCAGCAGCTTGGCCGGGGGACCGACCGACGAGCAGTACTTC
CASSLAGGPTDEQYF
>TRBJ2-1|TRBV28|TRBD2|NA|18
TGTGCCAGCAGTTTCCTCGGACTAGCGGGAGGGCCGGAGAATGAGCAGTTCTTC
CASSFLGLAGGPENEQFF
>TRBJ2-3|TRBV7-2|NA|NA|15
TGTGCCGGCAGCTTAGGGGGGGGAAGCACAGATACGCAGTATTTT
CAGSLGGGSTDTQYF
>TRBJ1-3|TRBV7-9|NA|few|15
TGTGCCAGCAGCCCCGACGGAATCTCTGGAAACACCATATATTTT
CASSPDGISGNTIYF
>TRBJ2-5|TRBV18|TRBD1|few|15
TGTGCCAGCTCACCGTGGACAGGGGAAAGGGAGACCCAGTACTTC
CASSPWTGERETQYF
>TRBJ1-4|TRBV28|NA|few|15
TGTGCCAGCAGTATTACAGGCGAGGGAAGTGAAAAACTGTTTTTT
CASSITGEGSEKLFF
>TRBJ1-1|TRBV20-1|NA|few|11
TGCAGTGCTCAAGGTCGGGGTTCGGCTTTCTTT
CSAQGRGSAFF
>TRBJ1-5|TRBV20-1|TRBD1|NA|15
TGCAGTGCCCAACCCTGGGACAGTAGCAATCAGCCCCAGCATTTT
CSAQPWDSSNQPQHF
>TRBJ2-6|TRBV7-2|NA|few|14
TGTGCCAGCAGCTTAGGGGCGATCGCCAACGTCCTGACTTTC
CASSLGAIANVLTF
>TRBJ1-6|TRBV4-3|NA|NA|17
TGCGCCAGCAGCCCCGGGGCGGGGGTCACCTATAATTCACCCCTCCACTTT
CASSPGAGVTYNSPLHF
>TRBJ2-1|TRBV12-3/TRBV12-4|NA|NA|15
TGTGCCAGCAGTCCGCGGGGGACAGAATACAATGAGCAGTTCTTC
CASSPRGTEYNEQFF
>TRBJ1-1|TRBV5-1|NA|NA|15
TGCGCCAGCAGCTACTCAACGGGAGGGAACACTGAAGCTTTCTTT
CASSYSTGGNTEAFF
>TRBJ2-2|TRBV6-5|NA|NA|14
TGTACCAGCAGTTACGGGGGAGACACCGGGGAGCTGTTTTTT
CTSSYGGDTGELFF
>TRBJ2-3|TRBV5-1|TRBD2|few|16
TGCGCCAGCAGCTTGGCCCTAGCGGGGACCATAGATACGCAGTATTTT
CASSLALAGTIDTQYF
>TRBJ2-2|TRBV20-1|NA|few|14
TGCAGTCCGGAACAGGGTCTGGGCACCGGGGAGCTGTTTTTT
CSPEQGLGTGELFF
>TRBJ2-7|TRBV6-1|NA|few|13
TGTGCCACAGGGCCGGGAGCGCCCTACGAGCAGTACTTC
CATGPGAPYEQYF
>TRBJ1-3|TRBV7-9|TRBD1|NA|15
TGTGCCAGCAGCTTGAGACAGGGTTCTGGAAACACCATATATTTT
CASSLRQGSGNTIYF
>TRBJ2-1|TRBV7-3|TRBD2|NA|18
TGTGCCAGCAGCCTATACGGGATTGGGACTAGCGACCACAATGAGCAGTTCTTC
CASSLYGIGTSDHNEQFF
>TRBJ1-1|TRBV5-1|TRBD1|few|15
TGCGCCAGCCGAGAACAGACAGGGGCGGGCGCTGAAGCTTTCTTT
CASREQTGAGAEAFF
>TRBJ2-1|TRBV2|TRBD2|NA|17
TGTGCCAGCAGCCAAACTACATCCGGGACTAGCGCAGATGAGCAGTTCTTC
CASSQTTSGTSADEQFF
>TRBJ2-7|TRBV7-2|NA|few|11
TGTGCCAGCAGCTTACTTGACGAGCAGTACTTC
CASSLLDEQYF
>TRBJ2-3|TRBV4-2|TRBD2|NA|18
TGTGCCAGCAGCCGTGGGACTAGCGGGAGGGCCCCAGTAGATACGCAGTATTTT
CASSRGTSGRAPVDTQYF
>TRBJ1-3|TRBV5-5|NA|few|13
TGTGCCAGCAGCTCGGACAGCTCTTACACCATATATTTT
CASSSDSSYTIYF
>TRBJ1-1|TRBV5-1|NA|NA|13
TGCGCCAGCAGCCAACAGGGAAGGACTGAAGCTTTCTTT
CASSQQGRTEAFF
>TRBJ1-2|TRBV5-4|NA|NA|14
TGTGCCAGCAGTTCAGGGCCAGCAAACTATGGCTACACCTTC
CASSSGPANYGYTF
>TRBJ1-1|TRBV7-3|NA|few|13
TGTGCCAGCAGCTATGTTCCCCGGGCGTTAGCTTTCTTT
CASSYVPRALAFF
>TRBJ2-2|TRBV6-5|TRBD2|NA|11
TGTGCCAGCAGGGGAGGCGGGGGGCTGTTTTTT
CASRGGGGLFF
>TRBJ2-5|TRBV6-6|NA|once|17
TGTGCCAGCAGTTACTCGATGGAGGGGAGGGGGAGGGAGACCCAGTACTTC
CASSYSMEGRGRETQYF
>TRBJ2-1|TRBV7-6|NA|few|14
TGTGCCAGCAGCTTATCTCGGGGGCAGAGTGAGCAGTTCTTC
CASSLSRGQSEQFF
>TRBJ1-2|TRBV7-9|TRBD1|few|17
TGTGCCAGCAGTTCCTCCGGGACAGGGGCGACAGTCAATGGCTACACCTTC
CASSSSGTGATVNGYTF
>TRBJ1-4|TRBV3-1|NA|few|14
TGTGCCAGCAGCGGAGGGGACGGCTCAAAAAAACTGTTTTTT
CASSGGDGSKKLFF
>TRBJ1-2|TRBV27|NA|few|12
TGTGCCAGCAGTTCCGGGGGGTATGGCTACACCTTC
CASSSGGYGYTF
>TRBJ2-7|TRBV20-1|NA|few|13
TGCAGTGCCCAGGGACACGACGATTACGAGCAGTACTTC
CSAQGHDDYEQYF
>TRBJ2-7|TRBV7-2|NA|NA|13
TGTGCCAGCAGCCGGGACGTGAAGTCCGAGCAGTACTTC
CASSRDVKSEQYF
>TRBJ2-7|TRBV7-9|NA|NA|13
TGTGCCGGCAGCTTAAAGGCCCCTGGAGAGCAGTACTTC
CAGSLKAPGEQYF
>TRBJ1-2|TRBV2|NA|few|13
TGTGCCAACCTCGACCGGGGCTCAGGGGGCTACACCTTC
CANLDRGSGGYTF
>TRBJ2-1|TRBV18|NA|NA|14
TGTGCCAGCTCAATGAACGGACACTACAATGAGCAGTTCTTC
CASSMNGHYNEQFF
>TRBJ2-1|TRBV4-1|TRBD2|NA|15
TGCGCCAGCAGCCATTGGCATCGGCGGGAGCATGAGCAGTTCTTC
CASSHWHRREHEQFF
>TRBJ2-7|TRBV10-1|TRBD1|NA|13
TGCGCCAGCAGCGGGGACAGCCTCTACGAGCAGTACTTC
CASSGDSLYEQYF
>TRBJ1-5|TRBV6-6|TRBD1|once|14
TGTGCCAGCAGTGCACAGGGGACCAATCAGCCCCAGCATTTT
CASSAQGTNQPQHF